This T cell receptor beta chain emerged from a study of blood T cell repertoires in COVID-19. Authors' analysis steps: Estimated nucleated cell counts came from reference gene primer amplification. Assay: immunoSEQ multiplex PCR; the TCRdb copy retains only in-frame clones and omits some. V and J calls and clone size are given by that table; D and trimming were obtained from the DNA. The table lists approximately 140,000 clones, roughly 80% of them singletons. The receptor comes from a man in his 70s with acute or convalescent COVID-19. Source material: peripheral blood.

The CDR3 region has the DNA TGCGCCAGCAGCTTGGAGGCGGCGGGAGGGCCTAGGACAGATACGCAGTATTTT. Protein sequence: CASSLEAAGGPRTDTQYF. The chain links TRBV5-1 to TRBJ2-3; 9 bases are a match to TRBD2. Germline V CDR1 and CDR2: SGHRS, YFSETQ. This CDR3 contains 18 residues. V shed 0 bases and J 3 bases; nucleotides not matched to a gene: 11.